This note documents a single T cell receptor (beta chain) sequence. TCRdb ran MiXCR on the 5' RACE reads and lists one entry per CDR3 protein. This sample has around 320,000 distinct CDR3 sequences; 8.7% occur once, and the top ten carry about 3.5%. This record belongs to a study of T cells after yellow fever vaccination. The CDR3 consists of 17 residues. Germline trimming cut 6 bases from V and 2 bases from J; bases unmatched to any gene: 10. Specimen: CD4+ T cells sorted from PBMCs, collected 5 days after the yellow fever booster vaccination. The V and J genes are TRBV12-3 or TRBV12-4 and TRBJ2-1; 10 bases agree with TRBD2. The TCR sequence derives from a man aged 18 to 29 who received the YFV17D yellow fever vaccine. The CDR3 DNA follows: TGTGCCAGCAGCACCCGTGTAGCGGGGGGTACCTACAATGAGCAGTTCTTC. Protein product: CASSTRVAGGTYNEQFF.